This record looks at one T cell receptor beta chain sequence and its context. Antigen: not known. Template-switch reactions added UMIs with a 6-nucleotide sample barcode. Following a re-call of the 5' RACE reads, TCRdb has one entry per CDR3 protein and lacks DNA. Listed are a few hundred thousand distinct CDR3 sequences; 2% to 2.5% falls within the top ten. The germline gives CDR1 SGDLS, CDR2 YYNGEE. The CDR3 is 14 residues long. This sample was taken from a study of monozygotic twins with inflammatory bowel disease. Study results and limitations: IBD patients showed reduced TCRbeta diversity (inverse Simpson) versus healthy co-twins.

The V call is TRBV9, the J call TRBJ2-7; TCRdb's D gene call, TRBD1, goes unchecked for lack of DNA. This sequence originates from a human donor with ulcerative colitis or Crohn's disease, or a healthy co-twin of an affected twin (not recorded which). Sequences were obtained from blood. The CDR3 sequence: CASSAGTGGWEQYF.